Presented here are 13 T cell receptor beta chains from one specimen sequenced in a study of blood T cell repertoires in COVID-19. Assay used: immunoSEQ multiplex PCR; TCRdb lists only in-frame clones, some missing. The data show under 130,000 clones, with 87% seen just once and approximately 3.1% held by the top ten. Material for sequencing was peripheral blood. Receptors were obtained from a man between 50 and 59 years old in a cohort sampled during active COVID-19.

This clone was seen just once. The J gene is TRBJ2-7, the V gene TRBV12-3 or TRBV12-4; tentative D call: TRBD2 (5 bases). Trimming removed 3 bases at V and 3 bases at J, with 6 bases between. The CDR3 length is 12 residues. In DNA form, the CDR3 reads TGTGCCAGCAGTTTGGACTTCTACGAGCAGTACGTC. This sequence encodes CASSLDFYEQYV.

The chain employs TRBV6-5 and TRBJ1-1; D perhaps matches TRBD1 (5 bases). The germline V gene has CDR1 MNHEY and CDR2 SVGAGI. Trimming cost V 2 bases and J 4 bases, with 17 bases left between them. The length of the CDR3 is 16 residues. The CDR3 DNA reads TGTGCCAGCAGTTACCAAAACCCCGTGGGGCCCACTGAAGCTTTCTTT. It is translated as CASSYQNPVGPTEAFF.

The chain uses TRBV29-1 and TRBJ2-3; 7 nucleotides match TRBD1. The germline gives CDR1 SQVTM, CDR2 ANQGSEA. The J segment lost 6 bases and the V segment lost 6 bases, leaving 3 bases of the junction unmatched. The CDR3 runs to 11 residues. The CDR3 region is CSVDRADTQYF. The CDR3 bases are TGCAGCGTAGACAGGGCCGATACGCAGTATTTT.

The CDR3 coding sequence is TGTGCCAGCACCCAGACAGGTTTCAATGAGCAGTTCTTC. Protein product: CASTQTGFNEQFF. The rearrangement links TRBV6-5 to TRBJ2-1; tentatively, D is TRBD1 (6 bases). Germline loops: CDR1 MNHEY, CDR2 SVGAGI. The CDR3 is 13 amino acids. Trimming shortened V by 7 bases and J by 6 bases, and 13 bases separated the two germline ends.

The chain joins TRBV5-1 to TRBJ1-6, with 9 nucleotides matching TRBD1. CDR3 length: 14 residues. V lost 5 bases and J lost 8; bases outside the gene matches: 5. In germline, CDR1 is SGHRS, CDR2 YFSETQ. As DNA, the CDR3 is TGCGCCAGCAGGGGGGACAGGGCGGATTCACCCCTCCACTTT. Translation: CASRGDRADSPLHF.

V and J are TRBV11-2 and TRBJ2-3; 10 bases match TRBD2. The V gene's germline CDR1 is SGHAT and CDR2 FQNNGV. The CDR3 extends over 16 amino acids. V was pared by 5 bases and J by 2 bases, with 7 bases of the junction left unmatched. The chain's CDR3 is CASSLQRGGLTDTQYF. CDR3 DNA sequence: TGTGCCAGCAGCCTACAGCGGGGGGGCCTCACAGATACGCAGTATTTT.

The CDR3 coding sequence is TGTGCCAGCAGTTTGAGCGGGGGAAGCTCCTATAATTCACCCCTCCACTTT. It specifies CASSLSGGSSYNSPLHF. The chain links TRBV27 to TRBJ1-6, with D perhaps TRBD1 (5 bases). Trimming stripped 3 bases from V and 0 bases from J, with 12 bases between. The CDR3 contains 17 residues. CDR1 MNHEY and CDR2 SMNVEV come from the germline V gene (reference sequence).

This CDR3 reads CASSPDPGGLYEQYV. Here the CDR3 DNA reads TGCGCCAGCAGCCCTGACCCAGGGGGCCTCTACGAGCAGTACGTC. The chain recombines TRBV5-1 with TRBJ2-7; 8 bases fit TRBD1. Looked up from germline, CDR1 is SGHRS and CDR2 is YFSETQ. V lost 4 bases and J lost 3; bases outside the gene matches: 9. CDR3 length: 15 amino acids.

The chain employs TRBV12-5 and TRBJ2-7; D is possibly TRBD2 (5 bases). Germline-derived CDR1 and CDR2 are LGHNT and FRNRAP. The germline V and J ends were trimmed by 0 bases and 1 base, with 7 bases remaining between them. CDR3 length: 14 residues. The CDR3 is CASGLVTGSYEQYV. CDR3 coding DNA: TGTGCTAGTGGTTTGGTAACGGGGTCCTACGAGCAGTACGTC.

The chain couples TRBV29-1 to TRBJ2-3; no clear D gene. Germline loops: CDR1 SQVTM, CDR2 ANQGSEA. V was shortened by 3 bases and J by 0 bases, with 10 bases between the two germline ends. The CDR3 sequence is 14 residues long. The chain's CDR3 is CSVEVFGSTDTQYF. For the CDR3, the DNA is TGCAGCGTTGAGGTTTTCGGTAGCACAGATACGCAGTATTTT.

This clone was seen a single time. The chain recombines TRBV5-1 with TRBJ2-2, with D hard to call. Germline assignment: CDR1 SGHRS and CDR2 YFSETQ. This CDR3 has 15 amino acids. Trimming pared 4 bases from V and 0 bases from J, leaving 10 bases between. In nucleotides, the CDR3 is TGCGCCAGCAGCCCCTTTACAGCGAACACCGGGGAGCTGTTTTTT. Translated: CASSPFTANTGELFF.

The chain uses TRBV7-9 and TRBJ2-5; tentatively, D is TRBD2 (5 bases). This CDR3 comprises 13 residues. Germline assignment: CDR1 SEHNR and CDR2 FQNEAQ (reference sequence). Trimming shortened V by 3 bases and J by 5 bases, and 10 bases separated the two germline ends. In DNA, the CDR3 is TGTGCCAGCAGCTTCCTTGAGGGTGAGACCCAGTACTTC. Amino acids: CASSFLEGETQYF.

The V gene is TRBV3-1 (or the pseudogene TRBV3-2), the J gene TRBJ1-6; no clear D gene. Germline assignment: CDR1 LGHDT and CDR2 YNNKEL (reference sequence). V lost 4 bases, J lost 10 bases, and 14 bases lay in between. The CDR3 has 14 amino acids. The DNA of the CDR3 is TGTGCCAGCAGCCCCACGGACGGGAAATCACCCCTCCACTTT. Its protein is CASSPTDGKSPLHF.